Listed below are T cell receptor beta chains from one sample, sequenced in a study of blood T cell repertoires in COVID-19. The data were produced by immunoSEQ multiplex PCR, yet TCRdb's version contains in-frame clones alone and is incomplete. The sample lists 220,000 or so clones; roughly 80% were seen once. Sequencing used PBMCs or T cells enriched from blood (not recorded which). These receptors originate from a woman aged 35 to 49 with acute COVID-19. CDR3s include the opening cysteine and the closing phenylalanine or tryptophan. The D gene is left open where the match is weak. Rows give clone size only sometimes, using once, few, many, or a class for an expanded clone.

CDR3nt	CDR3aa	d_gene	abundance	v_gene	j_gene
TGTGCCAGCTCACCGGGACAGAACACTGAAGCTTTCTTT	CASSPGQNTEAFF	NA	few	TRBV18	TRBJ1-1
TGCGCCAGCAGCCTGACAGGGACCTCTGGAAACACCATATATTTT	CASSLTGTSGNTIYF	TRBD1	NA	TRBV5-1	TRBJ1-3
TGTGCCAGCAGCCGGTGGGGGGCTAGCGGGAGGGCCGTGGACGAGCAGTACTTC	CASSRWGASGRAVDEQYF	TRBD2	NA	TRBV7-9	TRBJ2-7
TGTGCCAGTAACGCGGGCCCTAGCAATCAGCCCCAGCATTTT	CASNAGPSNQPQHF	NA	NA	TRBV19	TRBJ1-5
TGTGCCACCAGCTACAGGGTTACAGATACGCAGTATTTT	CATSYRVTDTQYF	NA	NA	TRBV15	TRBJ2-3
TGTGCCAGCAGTTTATCGCTGGTCCCCTCGGCCGGACAGCCTTTGTACAATGAGCAGTTCTTC	CASSLSLVPSAGQPLYNEQFF	NA	NA	TRBV27	TRBJ2-1
TGCGCCAGCAGCTTGGTCTCGCGGGAGGGGCAATACAATGAGCAGTTCTTC	CASSLVSREGQYNEQFF	TRBD2	few	TRBV5-1	TRBJ2-1
TGCGCCAGCAGCCAGGGACTAGCTTCCTACGAGCAGTACTTC	CASSQGLASYEQYF	TRBD2	NA	TRBV4-1	TRBJ2-7
TGCGCCAGCAGTCAAATGTTGCGTGGTTCCTATGAAAAACTGTTTTTT	CASSQMLRGSYEKLFF	NA	NA	TRBV23-1	TRBJ1-4
TGTGCCTGGAGTGTACGCCAGGGTGAAGAGCTGTTTTTT	CAWSVRQGEELFF	NA	NA	TRBV30	TRBJ2-2
TGTGCCAGCAGCTGGACTAGGGCTAATCAAGGGCAGTACTTC	CASSWTRANQGQYF	TRBD2	NA	TRBV28	TRBJ2-7
TGTGCCAGCAGTTTTGGGGGAGGGACTGGAAACACCATATATTTT	CASSFGGGTGNTIYF	NA	once	TRBV27	TRBJ1-3
TGTGCCAGCAGCGTAGGTCCGGGACAACACTATGGCTACACCTTC	CASSVGPGQHYGYTF	NA	NA	TRBV9	TRBJ1-2
TGCGCCAGCAGCCAAGAGGCACAGGTGAACACTGAAGCTTTCTTT	CASSQEAQVNTEAFF	NA	few	TRBV4-1	TRBJ1-1
TGCAGCGTTGCCATGGCTAGCGGGGTTAATGAGCAGTTCTTC	CSVAMASGVNEQFF	TRBD2	NA	TRBV29-1	TRBJ2-1
TGCGCCAGCAGCCCAGGGTTGAGCACAGATACGCAGTATTTT	CASSPGLSTDTQYF	NA	NA	TRBV4-3	TRBJ2-3
TGTGCCAGCAGCCTTACAGGGCGGCCGTTAAACACTGAAGCTTTCTTT	CASSLTGRPLNTEAFF	NA	NA	TRBV28	TRBJ1-1
TGCGCCAGCAGCGAACCACAGGGCTACGAGCAGTACTTC	CASSEPQGYEQYF	NA	few	TRBV5-1	TRBJ2-7
TGCAGTGCTAGTTTTAAGGAGGCAGGGGCCCGGGCGCAGTATTTT	CSASFKEAGARAQYF	NA	NA	TRBV20-1	TRBJ2-3
TGTGCCAGCAGCTTGGGGAGTAGTGGCTCTGGGGCCAACGTCCTGACTTTC	CASSLGSSGSGANVLTF	NA	NA	TRBV5-4	TRBJ2-6
TGTGCCAGTAGTATTCACCTAAATCAGCCCCAGCATTTT	CASSIHLNQPQHF	NA	NA	TRBV19	TRBJ1-5
TGTGCCAGCAGCTTGCTGTCCTCACCCCTCCACTTT	CASSLLSSPLHF	NA	NA	TRBV5-6	TRBJ1-6
TGTGCCAGCAGTTTACCAGGGTCCGAGCAGTACTTC	CASSLPGSEQYF	NA	NA	TRBV28	TRBJ2-7
TGTGCCTGGAGTGTAGACCGATACGGGTGGCCCAGCGGCACTGAAGCTTTCTTT	CAWSVDRYGWPSGTEAFF	NA	NA	TRBV30	TRBJ1-1
TGTGCCAGCAGCCCCGAGAGGAGGTCCTACAATGAGCAGTTCTTC	CASSPERRSYNEQFF	NA	NA	TRBV9	TRBJ2-1
TGCAGTGCCTGGAGAGAGACCCAGTACTTC	CSAWRETQYF	NA	NA	TRBV20-1	TRBJ2-5
TGTGCCAGCAGCCAGGGGACAGTTCCTGAAGCTTTCTTT	CASSQGTVPEAFF	TRBD1	NA	TRBV3-1/TRBV3-2	TRBJ1-1
TGTGCCAGCAGTTCGACAGGGGAGAGTGGCTACACCTTC	CASSSTGESGYTF	TRBD1	NA	TRBV28	TRBJ1-2
TGTGCCAGTAGTACCAGGGGAAGTCAGCCCCAGCATTTT	CASSTRGSQPQHF	NA	NA	TRBV19	TRBJ1-5
TGTGCCAGCAGCTTCGAGGCGGCAGCGGAGCAGTACTTC	CASSFEAAAEQYF	NA	NA	TRBV7-6	TRBJ2-7
TGTGCCAGCAGCCGCGCCCCATTGGACAGCCCTGGAAACACCATATATTTT	CASSRAPLDSPGNTIYF	NA	NA	TRBV5-5	TRBJ1-3
TGTGCCAGCAGTTTACGACAGAATGGCTACACCTTC	CASSLRQNGYTF	NA	NA	TRBV28	TRBJ1-2
TGCGCCAGCAGCCAAGCGACAGGGAATTACGTGGGCCTGAACACTGAAGCTTTCTTT	CASSQATGNYVGLNTEAFF	TRBD1	NA	TRBV4-1	TRBJ1-1
TGTGCCAGCAGTTTATCGGGCCGACAGGGGAATACGCAGTATTTT	CASSLSGRQGNTQYF	TRBD1	NA	TRBV27	TRBJ2-3
TGTGCCAGTAGTATCTCTAGCGGGGGGCGGATCCAAGAGACCCAGTACTTC	CASSISSGGRIQETQYF	TRBD2	NA	TRBV19	TRBJ2-5
TGCGCCAGCAGCTTGGGACAGGGCTATGAGCAGTTCTTC	CASSLGQGYEQFF	TRBD1	NA	TRBV5-1	TRBJ2-1
TGTGCCAGCAACCCGACAGGCCTCGGTACCGGGGAGCTGTTTTTT	CASNPTGLGTGELFF	NA	NA	TRBV5-8	TRBJ2-2
TGTGCCAGCAGCCAAGCGTCGGCCGCGGTTAATAGTTACGAGCAGTACTTC	CASSQASAAVNSYEQYF	NA	NA	TRBV4-2	TRBJ2-7
TGTGCCAGCAGTTATTATTTGAGCTCTGGAAACACCATATATTTT	CASSYYLSSGNTIYF	NA	NA	TRBV28	TRBJ1-3
TGTGCCAGCAACCAACCGGGACAGATGAACGGCTACACCTTC	CASNQPGQMNGYTF	TRBD1	NA	TRBV7-2	TRBJ1-2